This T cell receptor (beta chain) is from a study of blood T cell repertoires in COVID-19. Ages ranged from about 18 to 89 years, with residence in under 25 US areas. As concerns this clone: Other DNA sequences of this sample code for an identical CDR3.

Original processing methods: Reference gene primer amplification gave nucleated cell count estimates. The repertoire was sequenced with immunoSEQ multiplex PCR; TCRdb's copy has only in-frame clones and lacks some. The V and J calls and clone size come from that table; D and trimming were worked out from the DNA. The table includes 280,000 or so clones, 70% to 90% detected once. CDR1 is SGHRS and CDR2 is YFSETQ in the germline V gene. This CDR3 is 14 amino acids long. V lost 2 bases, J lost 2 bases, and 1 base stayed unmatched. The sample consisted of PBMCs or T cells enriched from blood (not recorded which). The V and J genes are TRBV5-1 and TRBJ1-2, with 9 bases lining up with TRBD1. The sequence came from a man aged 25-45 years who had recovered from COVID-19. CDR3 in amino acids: CASSFDRGNYGYTF. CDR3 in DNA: TGCGCCAGCAGCTTCGACAGGGGGAACTATGGCTACACCTTC.